Presented here are 7 T cell receptor beta chains from one specimen sequenced in a study of B cell selection in AIRE deficiency. Profiling relied on immunoSEQ multiplex PCR, and the TCRdb table lists in-frame clones only, not all of them. This table has approximately 22,000 clones, nearly 95% appearing once. Regulatory T cells were sorted as CD4+CD25hiCD127low/negative. Sequencing was carried out using CD4+CD25+ Tregs sorted from PBMCs. The receptors were gathered from a human donor in good health.

The chain is built from TRBV7-9 and TRBJ1-2; TRBD1 aligns across 8 bases. J lost 8 bases, V lost 5 bases, and 13 bases had no gene match. Germline V gene lookup returns CDR1 SEHNR and CDR2 FQNEAQ (reference sequence). The CDR3 consists of 15 residues. CDR3 nucleotide sequence: TGTGCCAGCAGCGAAGCGGGACAGGAGAAAAGGGGCTACACCTTC. This gives the protein CASSEAGQEKRGYTF.

The rearrangement uses TRBV6-5 and TRBJ1-6; no clear D. Germline V lookup: CDR1 MNHEY, CDR2 SVGAGI. V lost 2 bases to trimming and J lost 5 bases, with 7 bases between them. The CDR3 extends over 14 amino acids. CDR3 nucleotide sequence: TGTGCCAGCAGTTACAGCCTGAATAATTCACCCCTCCACTTT. It encodes CASSYSLNNSPLHF.

This chain joins TRBV28 and TRBJ2-3, with TRBD2 as a possible D gene (6 bases). Germline V gene data show CDR1 as MDHEN and CDR2 as SYDVKM. CDR3 length: 14 residues. With 5 bases removed from V and 7 bases from J, the gap between germline ends came to 16 bases. The DNA for the CDR3 is TGTGCCAGCAGTGCGGGGTGGAATAGGAATACGCAGTATTTT. Its protein is CASSAGWNRNTQYF.

This clone appeared once. The chain combines TRBV7-3 with TRBJ1-2; no firm D call. The CDR3 is 14 residues long. Germline CDR1 SGHTA, CDR2 FQGTGA. The V and J ends lost 3 bases and 4 bases respectively, with 12 bases between them. CDR3 protein: CASSLTQSIYGYTF. DNA for the CDR3: TGTGCCAGCAGCTTGACCCAAAGTATCTATGGCTACACCTTC.

The rearrangement uses TRBV19 and TRBJ2-7; 8 bases map to TRBD1. The CDR3 totals 13 residues. The germline CDR1 and CDR2 sequences are LNHDA and SQIVND (reference sequence). J lost 3 bases, V lost 3 bases, and 1 base had no gene match. DNA for the CDR3: TGTGCCAGTAGTATTGGGACAGGCTACGAGCAGTACTTC. It is translated as CASSIGTGYEQYF. Using reference TRBV19 and TRBJ2-7 for the parts outside the CDR3, the full variable domain is DGGITQSPKYLFRKEGQNVTLSCEQNLNHDAMYWYRQDPGQGLRLIYYSQIVNDFQKGDIAEGYSVSREKKESFPLTVTSAQKNPTAFYLCASSIGTGYEQYFGPGTRLTVT.

The gene calls are TRBV5-6 and TRBJ2-1; TRBD2 aligns across 8 bases. This CDR3 contains 19 residues. Looked up from germline, CDR1 is SGHDT and CDR2 is YYEEEE. J was trimmed by 0 bases and V by 4 bases; bases with no gene match: 15. CDR3 sequence reads: CASSPMGGGPSSSYNEQFF. The CDR3 DNA sequence: TGTGCCAGCAGCCCTATGGGCGGGGGGCCCAGTTCCTCCTACAATGAGCAGTTCTTC.

CDR3 loop: CASGLVTGSTEAFF. The CDR3 DNA reads TGTGCTAGTGGTTTGGTAACAGGCTCTACTGAAGCTTTCTTT. The rearrangement links TRBV12-5 to TRBJ1-1; D possibly corresponds to TRBD1 (5 bases). CDR1 and CDR2 (germline): LGHNT, FRNRAP. V lost 0 bases and J 5 bases, leaving 10 bases between the germline ends. CDR3 length: 14 residues.